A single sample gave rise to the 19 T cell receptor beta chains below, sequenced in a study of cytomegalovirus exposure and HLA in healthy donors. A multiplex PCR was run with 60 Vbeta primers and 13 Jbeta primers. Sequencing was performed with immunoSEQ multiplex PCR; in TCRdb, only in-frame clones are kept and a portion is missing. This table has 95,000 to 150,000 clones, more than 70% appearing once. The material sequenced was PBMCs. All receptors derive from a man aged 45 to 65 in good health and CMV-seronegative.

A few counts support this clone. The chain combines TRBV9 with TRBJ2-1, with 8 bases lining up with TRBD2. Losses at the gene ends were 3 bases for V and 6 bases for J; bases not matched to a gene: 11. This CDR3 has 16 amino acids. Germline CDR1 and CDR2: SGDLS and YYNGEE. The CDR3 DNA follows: TGTGCCAGCAGCGAGGCCCTTGCGGGAGGCCTCAATGAGCAGTTCTTC. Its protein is CASSEALAGGLNEQFF.

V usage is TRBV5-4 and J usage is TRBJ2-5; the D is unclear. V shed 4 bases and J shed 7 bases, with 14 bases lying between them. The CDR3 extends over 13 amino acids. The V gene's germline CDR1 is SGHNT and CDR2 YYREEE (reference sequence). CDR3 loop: CASSVPGFGTQYF. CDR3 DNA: TGTGCCAGCAGCGTACCAGGCTTCGGGACCCAGTACTTC. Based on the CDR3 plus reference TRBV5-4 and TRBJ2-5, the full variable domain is ETGVTQSPTHLIKTRGQQVTLRCSSQSGHNTVSWYQQALGQGPQFIFQYYREEENGRGNFPPRFSGLQFPNYSSELNVNALELDDSALYLCASSVPGFGTQYFGPGTRLLVL.

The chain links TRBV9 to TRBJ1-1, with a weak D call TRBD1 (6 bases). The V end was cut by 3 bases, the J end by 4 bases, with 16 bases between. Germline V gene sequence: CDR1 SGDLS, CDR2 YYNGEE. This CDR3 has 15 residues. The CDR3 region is CASSALPDRRTEAFF. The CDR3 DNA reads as TGTGCCAGCAGCGCCCTCCCGGACAGACGCACTGAAGCTTTCTTT.

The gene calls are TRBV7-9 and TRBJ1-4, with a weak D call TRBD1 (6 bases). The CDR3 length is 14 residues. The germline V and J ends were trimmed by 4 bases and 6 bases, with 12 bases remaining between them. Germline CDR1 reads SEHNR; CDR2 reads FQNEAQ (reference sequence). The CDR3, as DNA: TGTGCCAGCAGCTCAGGACAGTCGGATGAAAAACTGTTTTTT. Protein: CASSSGQSDEKLFF. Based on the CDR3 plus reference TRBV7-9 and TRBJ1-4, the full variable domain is DTGVSQNPRHKITKRGQNVTFRCDPISEHNRLYWYRQTLGQGPEFLTYFQNEAQLEKSRLLSDRFSAERPKGSFSTLEIQRTEQGDSAMYLCASSSGQSDEKLFFGSGTQLSVL.

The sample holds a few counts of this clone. This CDR3 reads CASSSDYEQYF. CDR3 bases: TGTGCCAGCAGCTCCGACTACGAGCAGTACTTC. The gene calls are TRBV5-4 and TRBJ2-5; D remains unclear. The J call may be wrong; the DNA end is better matched by TRBJ2-7. Germline assignment: CDR1 SGHNT and CDR2 YYREEE (reference sequence). The CDR3 length is 11 residues.

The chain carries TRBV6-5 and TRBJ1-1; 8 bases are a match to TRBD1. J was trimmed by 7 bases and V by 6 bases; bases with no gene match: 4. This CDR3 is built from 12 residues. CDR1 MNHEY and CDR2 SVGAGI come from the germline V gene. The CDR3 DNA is TGTGCCAGCAGCCCCAGGGGGCTTGAAGCTTTCTTT. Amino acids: CASSPRGLEAFF.

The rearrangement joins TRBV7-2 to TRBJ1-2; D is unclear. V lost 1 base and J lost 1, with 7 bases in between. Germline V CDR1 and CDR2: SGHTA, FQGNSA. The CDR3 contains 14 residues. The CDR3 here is CASSLDHNNYGYTF. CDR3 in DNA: TGTGCCAGCAGCTTAGACCACAATAACTATGGCTACACCTTC.

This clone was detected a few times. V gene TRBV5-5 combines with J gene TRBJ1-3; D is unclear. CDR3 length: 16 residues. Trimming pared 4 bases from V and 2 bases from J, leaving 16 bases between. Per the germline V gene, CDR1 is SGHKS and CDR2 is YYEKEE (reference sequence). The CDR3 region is CASSPPGVVTGNTIYF. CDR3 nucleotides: TGTGCCAGCAGCCCTCCGGGAGTGGTGACTGGAAACACCATATATTTT. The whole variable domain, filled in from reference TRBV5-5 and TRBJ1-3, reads DAGVTQSPTHLIKTRGQQVTLRCSPISGHKSVSWYQQVLGQGPQFIFQYYEKEERGRGNFPDRFSARQFPNYSSELNVNALLLGDSALYLCASSPPGVVTGNTIYFGEGSWLTVV.

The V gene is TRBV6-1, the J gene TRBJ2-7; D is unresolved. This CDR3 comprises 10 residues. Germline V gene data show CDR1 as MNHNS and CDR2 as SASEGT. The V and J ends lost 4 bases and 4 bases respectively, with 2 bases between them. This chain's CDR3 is CASSAYEQYF. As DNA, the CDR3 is TGTGCCAGCAGTGCATACGAGCAGTACTTC.

CDR3 sequence: CASSLAGQGLGSSYEQYF. The CDR3 DNA reads TGCGCCAGCAGCTTGGCGGGACAGGGCTTAGGGAGCTCCTACGAGCAGTACTTC. This sequence joins TRBV5-1 and TRBJ2-7; TRBD1 agrees at 9 bases. Germline lookup yields CDR1 SGHRS and CDR2 YFSETQ. V was pared by 0 bases and J by 0 bases, with 10 bases of the junction left unmatched. This CDR3 spans 18 amino acids. Full variable domain (rest looked up from reference TRBV5-1 and TRBJ2-7): KAGVTQTPRYLIKTRGQQVTLSCSPISGHRSVSWYQQTPGQGLQFLFEYFSETQRNKGNFPGRFSGRQFSNSRSEMNVSTLELGDSALYLCASSLAGQGLGSSYEQYFGPGTRLTVT.

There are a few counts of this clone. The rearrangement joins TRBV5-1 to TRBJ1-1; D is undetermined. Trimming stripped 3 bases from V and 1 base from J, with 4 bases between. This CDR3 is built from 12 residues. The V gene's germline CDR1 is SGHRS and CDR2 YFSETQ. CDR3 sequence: CASSYTNTEAFF. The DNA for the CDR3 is TGCGCCAGCAGCTACACGAACACTGAAGCTTTCTTT.

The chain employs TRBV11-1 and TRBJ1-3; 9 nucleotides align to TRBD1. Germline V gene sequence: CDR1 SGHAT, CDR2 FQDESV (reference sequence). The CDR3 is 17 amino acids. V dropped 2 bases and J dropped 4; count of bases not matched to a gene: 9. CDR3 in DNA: TGTGCCAGCAGCTTACTTACCGGGACAGGGTTCGGAAACACCATATATTTT. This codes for CASSLLTGTGFGNTIYF.

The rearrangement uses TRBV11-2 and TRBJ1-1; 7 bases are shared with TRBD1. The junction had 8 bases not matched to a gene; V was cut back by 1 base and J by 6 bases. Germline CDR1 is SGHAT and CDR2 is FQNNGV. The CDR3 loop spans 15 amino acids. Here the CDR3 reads CASSLGGTVLAEAFF. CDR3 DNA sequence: TGTGCCAGCAGCTTAGGGGGGACAGTACTCGCTGAAGCTTTCTTT.

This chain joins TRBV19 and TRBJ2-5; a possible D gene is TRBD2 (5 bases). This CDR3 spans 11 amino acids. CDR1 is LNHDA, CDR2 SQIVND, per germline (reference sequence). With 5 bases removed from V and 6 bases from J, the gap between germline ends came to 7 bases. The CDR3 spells CASSFGKTQYF. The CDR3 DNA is TGTGCCAGTAGTTTCGGGAAGACCCAGTACTTC.

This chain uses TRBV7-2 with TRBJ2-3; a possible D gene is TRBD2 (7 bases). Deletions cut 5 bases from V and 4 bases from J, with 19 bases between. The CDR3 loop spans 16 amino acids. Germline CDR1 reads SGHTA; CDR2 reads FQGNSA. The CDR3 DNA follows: TGTGCCAGCAGCCGGAACAGGGCGGGGGCCTCAGATACGCAGTATTTT. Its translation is CASSRNRAGASDTQYF.

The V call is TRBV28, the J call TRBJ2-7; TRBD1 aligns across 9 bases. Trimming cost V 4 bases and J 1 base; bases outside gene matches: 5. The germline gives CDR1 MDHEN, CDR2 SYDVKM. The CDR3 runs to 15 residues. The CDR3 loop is CASSSPGQGSYEQYF. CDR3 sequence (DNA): TGTGCCAGCAGTTCTCCGGGACAGGGTTCCTACGAGCAGTACTTC.

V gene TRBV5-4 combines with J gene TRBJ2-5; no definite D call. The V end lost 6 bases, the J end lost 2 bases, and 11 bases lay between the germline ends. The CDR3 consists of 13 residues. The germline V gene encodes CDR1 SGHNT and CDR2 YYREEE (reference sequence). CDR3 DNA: TGTGCCAGCACCTCTCCGGGTCAAGAGACCCAGTACTTC. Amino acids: CASTSPGQETQYF.

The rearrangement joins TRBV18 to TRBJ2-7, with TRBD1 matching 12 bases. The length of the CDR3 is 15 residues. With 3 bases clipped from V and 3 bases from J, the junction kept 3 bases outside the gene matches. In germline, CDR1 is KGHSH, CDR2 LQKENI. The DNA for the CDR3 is TGTGCCAGCTCACCTGGGACAGGGGGCGGCTACGAGCAGTACTTC. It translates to CASSPGTGGGYEQYF.

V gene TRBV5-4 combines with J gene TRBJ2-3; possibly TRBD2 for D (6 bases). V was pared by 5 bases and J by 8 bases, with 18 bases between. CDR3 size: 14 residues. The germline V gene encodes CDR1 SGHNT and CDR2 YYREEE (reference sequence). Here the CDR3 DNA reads TGTGCCAGCAGGGCTGGACGCGTGGAGGGTACGCAGTATTTT. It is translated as CASRAGRVEGTQYF.